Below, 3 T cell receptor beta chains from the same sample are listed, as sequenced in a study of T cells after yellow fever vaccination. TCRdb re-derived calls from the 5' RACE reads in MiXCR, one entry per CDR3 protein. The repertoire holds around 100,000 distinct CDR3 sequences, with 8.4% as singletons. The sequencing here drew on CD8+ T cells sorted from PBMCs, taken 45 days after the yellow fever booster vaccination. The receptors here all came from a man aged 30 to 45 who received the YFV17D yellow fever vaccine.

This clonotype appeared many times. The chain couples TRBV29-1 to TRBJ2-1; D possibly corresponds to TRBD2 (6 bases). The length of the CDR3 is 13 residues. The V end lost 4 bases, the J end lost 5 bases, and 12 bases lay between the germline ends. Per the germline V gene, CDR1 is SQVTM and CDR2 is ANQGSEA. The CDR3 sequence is CSVGLADHNEQFF. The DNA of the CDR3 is TGCAGCGTTGGATTAGCGGACCACAATGAGCAGTTCTTC.

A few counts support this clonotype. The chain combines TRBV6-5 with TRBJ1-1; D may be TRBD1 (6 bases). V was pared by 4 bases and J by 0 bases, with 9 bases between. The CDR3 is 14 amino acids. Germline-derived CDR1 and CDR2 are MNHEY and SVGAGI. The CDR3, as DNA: TGTGCCAGCAGTTGGGGGGGCCTGAACACTGAAGCTTTCTTT. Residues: CASSWGGLNTEAFF.

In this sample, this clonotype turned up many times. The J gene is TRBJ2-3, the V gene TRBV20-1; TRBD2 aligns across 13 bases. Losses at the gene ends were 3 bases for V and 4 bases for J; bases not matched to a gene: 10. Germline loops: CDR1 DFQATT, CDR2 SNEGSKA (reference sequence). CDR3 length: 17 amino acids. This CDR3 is CSARGPTSGRASDTQYF. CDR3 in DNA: TGCAGTGCTAGGGGACCAACTAGCGGGAGGGCGTCAGATACGCAGTATTTT.